This TCR beta chain was found in a study of beta chain features in type 1 diabetes. Staining for CD45RO/CCR7/CD25/CD127/CD95/CD27 allowed sorting of CD4+ naive, central memory, regulatory and stem cell-like memory cells. Study-level results: When Type 1 diabetes patients were examined, their TCRB CDR3s proved moderately but significantly shorter in all four CD4+ subsets. When cDNA is sequenced, cells with high TCR expression could be over-represented.

In the case of this clone: Its matching antigen is unknown. The same CDR3 is also encoded by other DNA sequences in this sample.

Trimming shortened V by 6 bases and J by 1 base, and 4 bases separated the two germline ends. CDR1 is SQVTM, CDR2 ANQGSEA, per germline. The CDR3 is made up of 10 amino acids. Since all of the isolated RNA was reverse transcribed, expressed TCRB transcripts were what got sequenced. Data came from immunoSEQ multiplex PCR; TCRdb stores just in-frame clones and leaves some out. The table lists around 240,000 clones, more than 15% of them singletons. This chain uses TRBV29-1 with TRBJ2-7; D is ambiguous. What was sequenced was naive CD4+ T cells from blood. The origin of this receptor is a man aged 30 to 45 with type 1 diabetes. CDR3 DNA: TGCAGCGTGGGTTCCTACGAGCAGTACTTC. Its translation is CSVGSYEQYF.